A selection of T cell receptor beta chains follows, all from one sample in a study of cytomegalovirus exposure and HLA in healthy donors. Some clones are missing from TCRdb's copy, which holds only in-frame ones; the method was immunoSEQ multiplex PCR. The sample gives approximately 220,000 clones, approximately 83% of which show up once; 0.71% is in the top ten. Sequencing used PBMCs. Receptor source: a boy aged 2 to 10 in good health and CMV-seronegative. The CDR3 runs from the conserved cysteine through the conserved F or W. D genes are given only for firm matches. Clone size is stated in some rows and not others, as once, few, many or a class when expanded.

D	V	J	size	DNA	CDR3
-	TRBV4-1	TRBJ1-1	few	TGCGCCAGCAGCCAAGTGGAGGGAGGACGCACTGAAGCTTTCTTT	CASSQVEGGRTEAFF
TRBD2	TRBV11-2	TRBJ2-7	-	TGTGCCAGCAGCTCCCCAGTTCGCGGGGGAAACGAGCAGTACTTC	CASSSPVRGGNEQYF
-	TRBV19	TRBJ2-7	-	TGTGCCAGCCGGGGCTCCTACGAGCAGTACTTC	CASRGSYEQYF
TRBD1	TRBV7-9	TRBJ2-5	-	TGTGCCAGCAGCTCCCGGGACAGCAACCAAGAGACCCAGTACTTC	CASSSRDSNQETQYF
-	TRBV7-8	TRBJ1-1	-	TGTGCCAGCAGCCCACCGCCCAGGGGCGCCGGCACTGAAGCTTTCTTT	CASSPPPRGAGTEAFF
-	TRBV10-2	TRBJ1-5	-	TGCGCCAGCAGCTCAGGTAGCAATCAGCCCCAGCATTTT	CASSSGSNQPQHF
TRBD2	TRBV6-5	TRBJ2-1	-	TGTGCCAGCAGTTTCACTAGCGGGGGTACCTACAATGAGCAGTTCTTC	CASSFTSGGTYNEQFF
-	TRBV7-6	TRBJ2-7	-	TGTGCCAGCAGCTTATCGCAGGGCGGCTACGAGCAGTACTTC	CASSLSQGGYEQYF
TRBD1	TRBV30	TRBJ2-7	once	TGTGCCTGGACCACTAATCGCCTCCAAGACAGGGTCCCCTACGAGCAGTACTTC	CAWTTNRLQDRVPYEQYF
-	TRBV27	TRBJ2-2	-	TGTGCCAGCAGTTTATCTGGGCGGGGGAACACCGGGGAGCTGTTTTTT	CASSLSGRGNTGELFF
TRBD1	TRBV13	TRBJ1-2	-	TGTGCCAGCAGCGCAGGGGGTGGGACCTACTATGGCTACACCTTC	CASSAGGGTYYGYTF
-	TRBV6-6	TRBJ1-6	-	TGTGCCAGCAGTTACTCCCGGGACACTTCACCCCTCCACTTT	CASSYSRDTSPLHF
TRBD2	TRBV5-4	TRBJ2-1	-	TGTGCCAGCAGCCAAGACCCCGGGCGGGGCCGAGGGAGGGATGAGCAGTTCTTC	CASSQDPGRGRGRDEQFF
-	TRBV5-6	TRBJ2-7	-	TGTGCCAGCAGCTTGGTGGGGCGCGAGCAGTACTTC	CASSLVGREQYF
TRBD1	TRBV7-6	TRBJ2-7	-	TGTGCCAGCAGCCCTAACAGGGGAGAGCAGTACTTC	CASSPNRGEQYF
-	TRBV30	TRBJ1-2	-	TGTGCCCGGCCTAGGGAGGATGGCTACACCTTC	CARPREDGYTF
TRBD1	TRBV19	TRBJ1-5	-	TGTGCCAGTAGTATAGTGAGGGACAGGGGTGGAAGCAATCAGCCCCAGCATTTT	CASSIVRDRGGSNQPQHF
TRBD1	TRBV9	TRBJ2-3	-	TGTGCCAGCAGCGACCGGGACAGGGTTCTAGATACGCAGTATTTT	CASSDRDRVLDTQYF
TRBD1	TRBV19	TRBJ1-1	-	TGTGCCAGTAGTCTACCTCGACAGGGAGCGAGAGTCGACACTGAAGCTTTCTTT	CASSLPRQGARVDTEAFF
TRBD1	TRBV27	TRBJ2-7	few	TGTGCCAGCAGCTTTGACAGGGGATCCGAGCAGTACTTC	CASSFDRGSEQYF
-	TRBV9	TRBJ2-3	-	TGTGCCAGCAGCGTAGCAGGGGATACGCAGTATTTT	CASSVAGDTQYF
TRBD1	TRBV9	TRBJ2-7	-	TGTGCCAGCAGCGCCAACAGGGGGCCTTCCTACGAGCAGTACTTC	CASSANRGPSYEQYF
TRBD1	TRBV29-1	TRBJ2-7	-	TGCAGCGTTGGGGGACAGTTGAACGAGCAGTACTTC	CSVGGQLNEQYF
-	TRBV10-3	TRBJ2-7	-	TGTGCCATCAGTGAGAGGGGGGGCAGGATAAGCTACGAGCAGTACTTC	CAISERGGRISYEQYF
TRBD1	TRBV27	TRBJ2-1	once	TGTGCCAGCAGCCTCGGGACAGGGGCTTACAATGAGCAGTTCTTC	CASSLGTGAYNEQFF
-	TRBV7-8	TRBJ1-3	-	TGTGCCAGCAGCCCCCTAGGTGTAAACACCATATATTTT	CASSPLGVNTIYF
-	TRBV6-5	TRBJ2-1	few	TGTGCCAGCAGCCTGTCGGGGGGCAGGTGGAATGAGCAGTTCTTC	CASSLSGGRWNEQFF
-	TRBV7-9	TRBJ2-3	-	TGTGCCAGCAGCTTATCAGGGGCGAACACAGATACGCAGTATTTT	CASSLSGANTDTQYF
-	TRBV9	TRBJ2-7	-	TGTGCCAGCAGCGTAGGCGGATCCTACGAGCAGTACTTC	CASSVGGSYEQYF
-	TRBV14	TRBJ2-1	-	TGTGCCAGCAGCCGGGACTCTGGATACAATGAGCAGTTCTTC	CASSRDSGYNEQFF
-	TRBV4-1	TRBJ1-6	-	TGCGCCAGCAGGAAGGTTGGACAGAGTTTCTATAATTCACCCCTCCACTTT	CASRKVGQSFYNSPLHF
-	TRBV30	TRBJ2-3	-	TGTGCCTGGAGTGTAGGGGCGGGATCGACAGATACGCAGTATTTT	CAWSVGAGSTDTQYF
TRBD2	TRBV5-4	TRBJ2-1	-	TGTGCCAGCAGCCTCCGGTCTAGCGGTTACAATGAGCAGTTCTTC	CASSLRSSGYNEQFF
-	TRBV9	TRBJ1-1	once	TGTGCCAGCAGCGTAGACACCTTGAACACTGAAGCTTTCTTT	CASSVDTLNTEAFF
TRBD1	TRBV19	TRBJ2-2	-	TGTGCCAGTAGCCGGACAGGGGGCTCTAGCGGGGAGCTGTTTTTT	CASSRTGGSSGELFF
-	TRBV11-2	TRBJ2-1	-	TGTGCCAGCAGCTTTTCCCGGGGGATCTACAATGAGCAGTTCTTC	CASSFSRGIYNEQFF
-	TRBV10-3	TRBJ2-1	-	TGTGCCATCAGTGAACAGCTACACAATGAGCAGTTCTTC	CAISEQLHNEQFF
TRBD1	TRBV10-2	TRBJ1-3	-	TGCGCCAGCAGGGGGGACAGGATAATCGCAGGGAACCCTGGAAACACCATATATTTT	CASRGDRIIAGNPGNTIYF
-	TRBV30	TRBJ1-5	-	TGTGCCTGGAGTCTCACCCCGGCGGCTGGGCAGCCCCAGCATTTT	CAWSLTPAAGQPQHF
TRBD2	TRBV14	TRBJ2-3	-	TGTGCCAGCAGCCAGGCGCGGGGGGACGGCACAGATACGCAGTATTTT	CASSQARGDGTDTQYF
-	TRBV7-2	TRBJ2-7	-	TGTGCCAGCAGCCCAATGACAGGCTCCTACGAGCAGTACTTC	CASSPMTGSYEQYF
TRBD2	TRBV6-1	TRBJ2-7	few	TGTGCCAGCAGTGAAGGGTTTAAGAGACTAGCGGGGGGGTACGAGCAGTACTTC	CASSEGFKRLAGGYEQYF
-	TRBV25-1	TRBJ1-1	-	TGTGCCAGCAGTGGGGAGGACCGATGGCGCAACACTGAAGCTTTCTTT	CASSGEDRWRNTEAFF
TRBD1	TRBV5-4	TRBJ1-2	-	TGTGCCAGCAGCTCCCTTGGACAGGGGAACTATGGCTACACCTTC	CASSSLGQGNYGYTF
-	TRBV12-5	TRBJ1-3	-	TGTGCTAGTGGTTTGGTAGTGTCAGGGCTCTTCTCTGGAAACACCATATATTTT	CASGLVVSGLFSGNTIYF
-	TRBV7-9	TRBJ1-2	-	TGTGCCAGCAGCTCCTTCCTGACAGCCTCTAACTATGGCTACACCTTC	CASSSFLTASNYGYTF
-	TRBV30	TRBJ1-1	-	TGTGCCTCAAATACAGTGAACACTGAAGCTTTCTTT	CASNTVNTEAFF
TRBD1	TRBV6-1	TRBJ2-7	-	TGTGCCAGCAGTGAAGGTACAGGGGGCTACGAGCAGTACTTC	CASSEGTGGYEQYF
TRBD1	TRBV5-1	TRBJ1-1	-	TGCGCCAGCAGCTTCGGGACAGGGGAATTCACTGAAGCTTTCTTT	CASSFGTGEFTEAFF
TRBD2	TRBV5-4	TRBJ2-7	-	TGTGCCAGCAGCTTGGAGGCTAGCGGGACCTCCTACGAGCAGTACTTC	CASSLEASGTSYEQYF
-	TRBV7-9	TRBJ2-5	-	TGTGCCAGCAGCCCCGCCAGGAGGGAGCAGTACTTC	CASSPARREQYF
-	TRBV5-8	TRBJ2-3	-	TGTGCCAGCAGCTTGGACCCGAGTGCAGATACGCAGTATTTT	CASSLDPSADTQYF
TRBD1	TRBV10-3	TRBJ2-7	once	TGTGCCATCAGTGAGGGGTCCGGGACAGGGTCCGAGCAGTACTTC	CAISEGSGTGSEQYF
TRBD1	TRBV5-6	TRBJ2-7	-	TGTGCCAGCAGCCAGGGGACAGGGGCCTCCTCCTACGAGCAGTACTTC	CASSQGTGASSYEQYF
TRBD2	TRBV6-1	TRBJ2-7	few	TGTGCCAGCAGTGGAGGACTAGCCGACGAGCAGTACTTC	CASSGGLADEQYF
-	TRBV5-6	TRBJ2-7	-	TGTGCCAGCAGCTTGTTCAGCTACGAGCAGTACTTC	CASSLFSYEQYF
TRBD2	TRBV7-8	TRBJ2-3	-	TGTGCCAGCAGCGCCCCGGGACTAGCAGGCACGCAGTATTTT	CASSAPGLAGTQYF